Listed here are 19 T cell receptor beta chains from one sample, sequenced in a study of blood T cell repertoires in COVID-19. Measured with immunoSEQ multiplex PCR; TCRdb has only the in-frame clones, and not every one. The sample shows approximately 220,000 clones, around 85% of them seen only once. Input material: PBMCs or T cells enriched from blood (not recorded which). The receptors here all came from a middle-aged man who had recovered from COVID-19.

This rearrangement joins TRBV18 to TRBJ2-3; D call uncertain. The V end was cut by 4 bases, the J end by 1 base, with 6 bases between. Germline CDR1 reads KGHSH; CDR2 reads LQKENI. The CDR3 runs to 13 residues. This CDR3 reads CASSQLRTDTQYF. The DNA of the CDR3 is TGTGCCAGCTCACAACTACGCACAGATACGCAGTATTTT.

The rearrangement joins TRBV7-8 to TRBJ2-7; D is uncertain. Looked up from germline, CDR1 is SGHVS and CDR2 is FQNEAQ. The CDR3 covers 16 residues. The V end was cut by 0 bases, the J end by 4 bases, with 16 bases between. The CDR3, as DNA: TGTGCCAGCAGCTTAGCGTTAGACACGGTAAAATACGAGCAGTACTTC. Translating gives CASSLALDTVKYEQYF.

V gene TRBV4-3 combines with J gene TRBJ2-1; 11 bases line up with TRBD2. This CDR3 has 16 amino acids. Germline CDR1 LGHNA, CDR2 YSLEER. V shed 4 bases, J shed 4 bases, and the junction held 6 bases outside the gene matches. The CDR3 region is CASSPGLAGPYNEQFF. The CDR3 DNA sequence: TGCGCCAGCAGCCCTGGACTAGCGGGTCCTTACAATGAGCAGTTCTTC.

The CDR3: CASSPGWTGEDQPQHF. The DNA for the CDR3 is TGTGCCAGCAGCCCAGGGTGGACAGGGGAAGATCAGCCCCAGCATTTT. The chain is built from TRBV11-2 and TRBJ1-5; 9 bases line up with TRBD1. Germline CDR1 SGHAT, CDR2 FQNNGV. V shed 5 bases and J 5 bases; nucleotides not matched to a gene: 10. The CDR3 covers 16 residues.

The chain recombines TRBV6-1 with TRBJ2-7; tentative D call: TRBD2 (5 bases). The germline V gene has CDR1 MNHNS and CDR2 SASEGT. V was clipped by 0 bases and J by 4 bases, with 13 bases between them. The CDR3 runs to 15 residues. The CDR3 DNA sequence: TGTGCCAGCAGTGAAGCAAATGGGCGGGTGTACGAGCAGTACTTC. Protein product: CASSEANGRVYEQYF.

This clone was counted between two and nine times. V usage is TRBV27 and J usage is TRBJ1-2, with D possibly matching TRBD1 (5 bases). Deletions cut 3 bases from V and 6 bases from J, with 11 bases between. CDR1 is MNHEY and CDR2 is SMNVEV in the germline V gene (reference sequence). This CDR3 has 13 residues. DNA of the CDR3: TGTGCCAGCAGTTTTTTGGGGCAGCATGGCTACACCTTC. The encoded protein is CASSFLGQHGYTF.

This clone has just a few counts. The V and J genes are TRBV19 and TRBJ1-2; D is uncertain. The V gene lost 8 bases and the J gene lost 2 bases, with 15 bases spanning the gap. The CDR3 loop spans 14 amino acids. Germline values: CDR1 LNHDA, CDR2 SQIVND (reference sequence). CDR3 region: CASSTWELNYGYTF. CDR3 nucleotide sequence: TGTGCCAGTTCGACCTGGGAGTTAAACTATGGCTACACCTTC.

This chain connects TRBV2 to TRBJ1-1; 7 bases fit TRBD1. The CDR3 loop spans 16 amino acids. J lost 3 bases, V lost 8 bases, and 15 bases had no gene match. CDR1 and CDR2 from the germline V gene are SNHLY and FYNNEI. CDR3 region: CASVEGARGADTEAFF. The CDR3 coding sequence is TGTGCCAGCGTTGAGGGGGCGCGCGGGGCGGACACTGAAGCTTTCTTT.

The DNA for the CDR3 is TGTGCCAGCAGTTATACAGGGGACGAGCAGTACTTC. Amino acids: CASSYTGDEQYF. The chain links TRBV6-6 to TRBJ2-7, with TRBD1 matching 7 bases. Germline V gene lookup returns CDR1 MNHNY and CDR2 SVGAGI (reference sequence). This CDR3 is 12 amino acids long. The junction had 1 base not matched to a gene; V was cut back by 3 bases and J by 5 bases.

The J gene is TRBJ2-2, the V gene TRBV18, with D unresolved. Germline lookup yields CDR1 KGHSH and CDR2 LQKENI. The V gene lost 1 base and the J gene lost 5 bases, with 8 bases spanning the gap. The CDR3 has 14 amino acids. The CDR3 DNA reads as TGTGCCAGCTCACCACTAGAAATGACCGGGGAGCTGTTTTTT. Residues: CASSPLEMTGELFF.

This rearrangement joins TRBV18 to TRBJ2-2; D ambiguous. The CDR3 is made up of 15 amino acids. CDR1 is KGHSH and CDR2 is LQKENI in the germline V gene. Trimming cost V 3 bases and J 0 bases, with 8 bases left between them. Written as DNA, the CDR3 is TGTGCCAGCTCACCGCCAAACTCGAACACCGGGGAGCTGTTTTTT. Its protein product is CASSPPNSNTGELFF.

This clone has more than one count but fewer than ten. V gene TRBV29-1 combines with J gene TRBJ1-5; D is undetermined. Trimming removed 7 bases at V and 0 bases at J, with 16 bases between. This CDR3 is built from 15 residues. Germline assignment: CDR1 SQVTM and CDR2 ANQGSEA. The CDR3 here is CSGPDRVYSNQPQHF. The CDR3 nucleotides are TGCAGCGGCCCGGATCGGGTTTATAGCAATCAGCCCCAGCATTTT.

The chain has TRBV2 and TRBJ1-1; D possibly corresponds to TRBD1 (5 bases). The CDR3 loop spans 14 amino acids. V shed 2 bases and J shed 3 bases, with 10 bases lying between them. The germline gives CDR1 SNHLY, CDR2 FYNNEI. This chain's CDR3 is CASSEWEGDTEAFF. CDR3 DNA: TGTGCCAGCAGTGAATGGGAAGGGGACACTGAAGCTTTCTTT.

CDR3 sequence (DNA): TGTGCCAGCTCACCCATCGACAGCTACAATGAGCAGTTCTTC. Protein sequence: CASSPIDSYNEQFF. This chain uses TRBV18 with TRBJ2-1, with D maybe TRBD1 (5 bases). The V end was cut by 3 bases, the J end by 3 bases, with 9 bases between. This CDR3 region has 14 residues. Germline CDR1 is KGHSH and CDR2 is LQKENI.

The DNA of the CDR3 is TGTGCCACCAGTGAAGGACAGGGAGGAAGCAATCAGCCCCAGCATTTT. It is translated as CATSEGQGGSNQPQHF. The chain links TRBV24-1 to TRBJ1-5, with 8 positions matching TRBD1. V shed 4 bases and J 1 base; nucleotides not matched to a gene: 5. This CDR3 contains 16 residues. Germline CDR1 is KGHDR and CDR2 is SFDVKD.

The J gene is TRBJ1-4, the V gene TRBV7-9; TRBD1 might be the D (6 bases). Germline CDR1 SEHNR, CDR2 FQNEAQ (reference sequence). The CDR3 is 14 residues long. V was trimmed by 6 bases and J by 8 bases, leaving 16 bases between them. The DNA for the CDR3 is TGTGCCAGCAGATTCGCAGGGGACGGCGAAAAACTGTTTTTT. Translated, it gives CASRFAGDGEKLFF.

The gene calls are TRBV9 and TRBJ2-5; the D gene is possibly TRBD1 (6 bases). V dropped 0 bases and J dropped 4 bases, with 16 bases sitting between them. The length of the CDR3 is 16 residues. Germline CDR1 SGDLS, CDR2 YYNGEE. CDR3 sequence: CASSVEGGASPETQYF. As DNA, the CDR3 is TGTGCCAGCAGCGTAGAAGGGGGAGCCAGCCCAGAGACCCAGTACTTC.

The chain recombines TRBV5-1 with TRBJ2-7; perhaps TRBD1 as D (6 bases). V gave up 0 bases and J gave up 6 bases, with 19 bases separating them. This CDR3 spans 16 amino acids. CDR1 SGHRS and CDR2 YFSETQ come from the germline V gene. CDR3 sequence reads: CASSLAPGRGTFEQYF. CDR3 nucleotide sequence: TGCGCCAGCAGCTTGGCCCCTGGCAGGGGCACCTTCGAGCAGTACTTC.

This chain uses TRBV19 with TRBJ2-1, with TRBD2 matching 11 bases. J lost 4 bases, V lost 3 bases, and 5 bases had no gene match. CDR1 is LNHDA and CDR2 is SQIVND in the germline V gene (reference sequence). The CDR3 totals 16 residues. CDR3 amino acids: CASSILGTSGYNEQFF. The CDR3 nucleotides are TGTGCCAGTAGTATTCTTGGGACTAGCGGTTACAATGAGCAGTTCTTC. Based on the CDR3 plus reference TRBV19 and TRBJ2-1, the full variable domain is DGGITQSPKYLFRKEGQNVTLSCEQNLNHDAMYWYRQDPGQGLRLIYYSQIVNDFQKGDIAEGYSVSREKKESFPLTVTSAQKNPTAFYLCASSILGTSGYNEQFFGPGTRLTVL.